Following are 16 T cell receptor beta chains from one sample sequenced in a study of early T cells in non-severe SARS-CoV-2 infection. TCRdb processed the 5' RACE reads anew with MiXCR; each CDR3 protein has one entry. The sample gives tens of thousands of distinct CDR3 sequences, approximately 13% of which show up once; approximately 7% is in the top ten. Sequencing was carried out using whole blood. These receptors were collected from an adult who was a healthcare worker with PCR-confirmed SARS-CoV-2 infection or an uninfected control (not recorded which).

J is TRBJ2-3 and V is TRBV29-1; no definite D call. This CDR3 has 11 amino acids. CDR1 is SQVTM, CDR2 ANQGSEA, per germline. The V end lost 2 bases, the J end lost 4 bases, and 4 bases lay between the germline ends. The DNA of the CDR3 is TGCAGCGTTGAACCGGCAGATACGCAGTATTTT. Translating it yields CSVEPADTQYF.

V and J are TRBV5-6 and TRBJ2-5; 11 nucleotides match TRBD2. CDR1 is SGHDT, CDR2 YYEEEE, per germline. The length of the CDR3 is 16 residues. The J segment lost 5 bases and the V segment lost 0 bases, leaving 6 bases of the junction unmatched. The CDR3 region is CASSLGLAGGAETQYF. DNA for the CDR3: TGTGCCAGCAGCTTGGGGCTAGCGGGAGGAGCGGAGACCCAGTACTTC.

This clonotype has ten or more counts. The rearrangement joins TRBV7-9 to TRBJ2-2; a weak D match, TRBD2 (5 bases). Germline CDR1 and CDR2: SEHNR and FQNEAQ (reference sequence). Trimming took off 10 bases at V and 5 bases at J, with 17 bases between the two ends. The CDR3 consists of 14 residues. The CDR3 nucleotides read TGTGCCATCCCGGCGGGTACCAATACCGGGGAGCTGTTTTTT. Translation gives CAIPAGTNTGELFF.

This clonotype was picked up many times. CDR3 sequence reads: CASSLGSGSTPQYF. As DNA, the CDR3 is TGTGCCAGCAGCTTAGGTAGCGGGAGCACCCCCCAGTACTTC. The genes are TRBV7-2 and TRBJ2-5; TRBD2 matches at 9 bases. The germline V gene has CDR1 SGHTA and CDR2 FQGNSA. The CDR3 has 14 residues. Trimming took 1 base from V and 9 from J; bases not matched to a gene: 6.

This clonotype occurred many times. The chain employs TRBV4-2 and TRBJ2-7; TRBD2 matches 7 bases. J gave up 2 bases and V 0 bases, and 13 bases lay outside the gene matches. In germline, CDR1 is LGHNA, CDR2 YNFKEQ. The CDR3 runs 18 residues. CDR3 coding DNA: TGTGCCAGCAGCCAAGATATCACCCGTAGCGGGCTGACCTACGAGCAGTACTTC. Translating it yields CASSQDITRSGLTYEQYF.

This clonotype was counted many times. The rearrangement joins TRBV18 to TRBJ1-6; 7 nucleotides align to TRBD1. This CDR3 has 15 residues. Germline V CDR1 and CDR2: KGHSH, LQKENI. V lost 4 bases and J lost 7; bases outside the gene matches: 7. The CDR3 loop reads CASSLSGTVNSPLHF. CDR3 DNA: TGTGCCAGCTCACTCTCCGGGACAGTAAATTCACCCCTCCACTTT.

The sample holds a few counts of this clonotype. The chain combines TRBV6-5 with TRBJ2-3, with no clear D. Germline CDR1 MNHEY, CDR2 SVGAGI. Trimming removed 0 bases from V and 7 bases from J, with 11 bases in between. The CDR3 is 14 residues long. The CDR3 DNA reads TGTGCCAGCAGTTACTCGATAGCCCTAAATACGCAGTATTTT. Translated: CASSYSIALNTQYF.

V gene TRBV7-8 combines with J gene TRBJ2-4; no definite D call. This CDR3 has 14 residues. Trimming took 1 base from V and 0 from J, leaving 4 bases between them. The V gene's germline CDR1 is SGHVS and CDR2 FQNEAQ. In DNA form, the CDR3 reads TGTGCCAGCAGCTTAGAGCGAGCCAAAAACATTCAGTACTTC. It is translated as CASSLERAKNIQYF.

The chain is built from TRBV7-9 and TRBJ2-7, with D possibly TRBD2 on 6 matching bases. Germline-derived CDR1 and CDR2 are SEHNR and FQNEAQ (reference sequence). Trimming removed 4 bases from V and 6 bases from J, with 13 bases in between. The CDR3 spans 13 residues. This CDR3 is CASSSQEGSEQYF. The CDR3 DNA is TGTGCCAGCAGCTCCCAGGAGGGTAGCGAGCAGTACTTC. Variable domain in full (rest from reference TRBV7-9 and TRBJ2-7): DTGVSQNPRHKITKRGQNVTFRCDPISEHNRLYWYRQTLGQGPEFLTYFQNEAQLEKSRLLSDRFSAERPKGSFSTLEIQRTEQGDSAMYLCASSSQEGSEQYFGPGTRLTVT.

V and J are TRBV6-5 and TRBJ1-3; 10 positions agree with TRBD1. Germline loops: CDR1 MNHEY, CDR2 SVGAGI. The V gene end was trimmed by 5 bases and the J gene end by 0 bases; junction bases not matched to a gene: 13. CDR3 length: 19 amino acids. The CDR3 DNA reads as TGTGCCAGCAGTCCCGTCCCGGGACAGGGGTCCGGCTCTGGAAACACCATATATTTT. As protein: CASSPVPGQGSGSGNTIYF.

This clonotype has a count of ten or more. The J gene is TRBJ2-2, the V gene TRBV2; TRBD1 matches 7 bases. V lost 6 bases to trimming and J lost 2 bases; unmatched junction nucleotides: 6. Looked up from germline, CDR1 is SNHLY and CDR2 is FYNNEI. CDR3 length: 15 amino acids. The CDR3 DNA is TGTGCCAGCAGGCCGGGACAGAGTAACACCGGGGAGCTGTTTTTT. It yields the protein CASRPGQSNTGELFF.

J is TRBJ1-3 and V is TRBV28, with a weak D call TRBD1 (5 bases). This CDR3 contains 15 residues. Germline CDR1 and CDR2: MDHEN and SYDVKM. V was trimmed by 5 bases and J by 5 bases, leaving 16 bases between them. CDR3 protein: CASSLGGSGRNTIYF. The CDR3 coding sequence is TGTGCCAGCAGTCTAGGAGGGTCAGGGAGAAACACCATATATTTT.

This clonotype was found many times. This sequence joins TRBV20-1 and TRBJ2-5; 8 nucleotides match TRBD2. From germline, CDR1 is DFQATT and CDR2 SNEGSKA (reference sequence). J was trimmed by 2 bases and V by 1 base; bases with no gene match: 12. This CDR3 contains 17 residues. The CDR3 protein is CSARVPSAGGLQETQYF. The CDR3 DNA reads TGCAGTGCTAGAGTCCCCTCTGCGGGAGGCCTACAAGAGACCCAGTACTTC.

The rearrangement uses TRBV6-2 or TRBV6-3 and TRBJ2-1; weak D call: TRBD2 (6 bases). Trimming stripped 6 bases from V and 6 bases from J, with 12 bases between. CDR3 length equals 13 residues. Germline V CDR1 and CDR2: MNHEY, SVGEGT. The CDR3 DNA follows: TGTGCCAGCAGCAATCGGGAGAGCAATGAGCAGTTCTTC. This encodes CASSNRESNEQFF.

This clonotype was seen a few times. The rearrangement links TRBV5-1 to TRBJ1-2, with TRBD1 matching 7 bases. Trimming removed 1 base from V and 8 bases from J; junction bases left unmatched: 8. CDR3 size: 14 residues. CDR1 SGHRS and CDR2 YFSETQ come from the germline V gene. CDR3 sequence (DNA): TGCGCCAGCAGCTTGAGTGACAGGGCCGTAGGCTACACCTTC. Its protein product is CASSLSDRAVGYTF.

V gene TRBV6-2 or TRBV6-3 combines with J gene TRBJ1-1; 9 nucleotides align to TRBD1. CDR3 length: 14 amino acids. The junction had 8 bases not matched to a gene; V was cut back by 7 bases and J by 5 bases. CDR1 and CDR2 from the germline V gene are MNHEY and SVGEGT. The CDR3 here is CASIITGGQTEAFF. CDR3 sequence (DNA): TGTGCCAGCATCATAACAGGGGGCCAGACTGAAGCTTTCTTT.